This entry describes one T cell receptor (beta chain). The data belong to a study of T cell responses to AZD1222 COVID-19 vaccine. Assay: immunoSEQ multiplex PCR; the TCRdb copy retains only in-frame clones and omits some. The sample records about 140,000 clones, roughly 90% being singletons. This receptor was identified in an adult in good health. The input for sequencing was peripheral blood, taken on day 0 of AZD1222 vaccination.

This CDR3 is CASSKDRGRGEQFF. The DNA for the CDR3 is TGTGCCAGCAGTAAGGACAGGGGGCGCGGTGAGCAGTTCTTC. V and J are TRBV27 and TRBJ2-1; 11 nucleotides match TRBD1. From germline, CDR1 is MNHEY and CDR2 SMNVEV (reference sequence). The CDR3 length is 14 residues. Trimming removed 5 bases from V and 9 bases from J; junction bases left unmatched: 6.